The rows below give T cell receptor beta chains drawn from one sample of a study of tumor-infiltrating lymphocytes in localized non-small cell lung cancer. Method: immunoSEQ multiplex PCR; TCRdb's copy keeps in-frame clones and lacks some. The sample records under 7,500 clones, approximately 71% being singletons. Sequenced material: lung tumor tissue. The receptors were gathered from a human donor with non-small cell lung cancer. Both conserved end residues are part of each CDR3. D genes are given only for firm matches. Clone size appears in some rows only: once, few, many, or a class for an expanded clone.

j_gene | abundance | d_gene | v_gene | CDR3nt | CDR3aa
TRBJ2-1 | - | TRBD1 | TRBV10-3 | TGTGCCATCAGGCCGGGACAGATGTACAATGAGCAGTTCTTC | CAIRPGQMYNEQFF
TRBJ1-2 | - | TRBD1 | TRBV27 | TGTGCCAGCAGTTTAAGGCCTCGGACAGGGGACTATGGCTACACCTTC | CASSLRPRTGDYGYTF
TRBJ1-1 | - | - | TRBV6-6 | TGTGCCAGTCTCAAGGGGGGCACTGAAGCTTTCTTT | CASLKGGTEAFF
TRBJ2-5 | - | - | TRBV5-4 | TGTGCCAGCAGCTCAGCGGGTAACCAAGAGACCCAGTACTTC | CASSSAGNQETQYF
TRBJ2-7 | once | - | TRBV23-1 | TGCGCCAGCAGCAGGGACGGGGTGCAGTACGAGCAGTACTTC | CASSRDGVQYEQYF
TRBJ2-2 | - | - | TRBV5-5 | TGTGCCAGCAGCTTGGGCGGGGGCGGAGTTGGCACCGGGGAGCTGTTTTTT | CASSLGGGGVGTGELFF
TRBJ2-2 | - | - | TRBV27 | TGTGCCAGCAGTTTATTTGCACGACCGGACGGGGAGCTGTTTTTT | CASSLFARPDGELFF
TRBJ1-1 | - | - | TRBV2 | TGTGCCAGCAGTGAAGGGGCTTCAGGTGCAGCCTTT | CASSEGASGAAF
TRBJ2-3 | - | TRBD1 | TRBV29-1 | TGCAGCGTTGTGGACAGGCTAGATACGCAGTATTTT | CSVVDRLDTQYF
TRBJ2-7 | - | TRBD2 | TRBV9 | TGTGCCAGCAGCGCGGGACTAGCGGTCTACGAGCAGTACTTC | CASSAGLAVYEQYF
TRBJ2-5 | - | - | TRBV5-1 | TGCGCCAGCAGCTTGGATGGCGAGACCCAGTACTTC | CASSLDGETQYF
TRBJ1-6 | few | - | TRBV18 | TGTGCCAGCTCACCACCAGGGCGGGATAATTCACCCCTCCACTTT | CASSPPGRDNSPLHF
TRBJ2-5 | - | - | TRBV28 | TGTGCCAGCAGTTCTAGTCGGGAATCCGAGACCCAGTACTTC | CASSSSRESETQYF
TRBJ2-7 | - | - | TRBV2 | TGTGCCAGCGCCCTCTGGGGCGAGCAGTACTTC | CASALWGEQYF
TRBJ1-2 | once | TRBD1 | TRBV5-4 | TGTGCCAGCAGCAACGGGACAGTTAACTATGGCTACACCTTC | CASSNGTVNYGYTF
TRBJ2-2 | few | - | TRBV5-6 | TGTGCCAGCAGCTTACCGGTGGGGGGGCGGACCGGGGAGCTGTTTTTT | CASSLPVGGRTGELFF
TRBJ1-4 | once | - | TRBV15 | TGTGCCACCAGTGGAGCCCTTAATGAAAAACTGTTTTTT | CATSGALNEKLFF
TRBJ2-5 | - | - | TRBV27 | TGTGCCAGCAGTTTAGACGGGAGAGGGGAAGGGACCCAGTACTTC | CASSLDGRGEGTQYF
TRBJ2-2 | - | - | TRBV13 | TGTGCCAGCAGCCTACATCTCACCGGGGAGCTGTTTTTT | CASSLHLTGELFF
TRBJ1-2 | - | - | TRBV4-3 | TGCGCCAGCAGCCAACAGGGTGGCTACACCTTC | CASSQQGGYTF
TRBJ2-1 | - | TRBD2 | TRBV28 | TGTGCCAGCAGTCCGCCGGGACTAGCGGGAGCCTACAATGAGCAGTTCTTC | CASSPPGLAGAYNEQFF
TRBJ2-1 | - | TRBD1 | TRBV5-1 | TGCGCCAGCAGCAAGACAGGGGGCTTCAACAATGAGCAGTTCTTC | CASSKTGGFNNEQFF
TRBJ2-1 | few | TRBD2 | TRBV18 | TGTGCCAGCTCACAGGCAGGCGGGGGTTACAATGAGCAGTTCTTC | CASSQAGGGYNEQFF
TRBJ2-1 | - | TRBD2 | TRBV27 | TGTGCCAGCAGTTTAAAGTTGACTAGCGGGTTACTCTTC | CASSLKLTSGLLF
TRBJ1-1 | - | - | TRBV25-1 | TGTGCCAGCAGTGAAGTAACAGTGCACGGGCGGCACACTGAAGCTTTCTTT | CASSEVTVHGRHTEAFF
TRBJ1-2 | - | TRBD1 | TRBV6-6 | TGTGCCAGCAGTTGGAGGGACAGGGGAAACTATGGCTACACCTTC | CASSWRDRGNYGYTF
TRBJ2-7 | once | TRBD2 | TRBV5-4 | TGTGCCAGCAGCGGGAGGGACCCCTACGAGCAGTACTTC | CASSGRDPYEQYF
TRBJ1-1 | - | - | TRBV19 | TGTGCCAGTACCGGTAGCGCGGCAGGGGACACTGAAGCTTTCTTT | CASTGSAAGDTEAFF
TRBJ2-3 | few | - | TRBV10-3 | TGTGCCATCAGTGAGTTCCAACCTCTAGACACAGATACGCAGTATTTT | CAISEFQPLDTDTQYF
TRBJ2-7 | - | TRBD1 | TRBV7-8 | TGTGCCAGCAGCCCCCTCAAGAGGACAGGGGATTCCTACGAGCAGTACTTC | CASSPLKRTGDSYEQYF
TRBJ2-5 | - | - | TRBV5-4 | TGTGCCAGCAGCCTAACAGGGAGCCAAGAGACCCAGTACTTC | CASSLTGSQETQYF
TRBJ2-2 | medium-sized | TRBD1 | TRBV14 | TGTGCCAGCAGGCGACAGGGCGAGAACACCGGGGAGCTGTTTTTT | CASRRQGENTGELFF
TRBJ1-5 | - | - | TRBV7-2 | TGTGCCAGCAGCTCTTTATCCGTTCAGCCCCAGCATTTT | CASSSLSVQPQHF
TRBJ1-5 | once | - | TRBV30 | TGTGCCTGGAATCAGGGAAGCAATCAGCCCCAGCATTTT | CAWNQGSNQPQHF
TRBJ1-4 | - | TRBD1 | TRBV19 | TGTGCCAGTAGCGGGACAGCTGCAACTAATGAAAAACTGTTTTTT | CASSGTAATNEKLFF
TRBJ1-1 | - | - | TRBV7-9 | TGTGCCAGCGCCTCCATGGGGGTGGGGGCGAGGGAAGCTTTCTTT | CASASMGVGAREAFF
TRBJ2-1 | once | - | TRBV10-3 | TGTGCCATCAGTGGGCGGGGGAAGGGGGTCCCCTACAATGAGCAGTTCTTC | CAISGRGKGVPYNEQFF
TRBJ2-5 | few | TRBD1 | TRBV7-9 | TGTGCCAGCAGCTTAGAATTAGGGGGCAAAGAGACCCAGTACTTC | CASSLELGGKETQYF
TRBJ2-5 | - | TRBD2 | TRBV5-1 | TGCGCCAGCAGCTTGGGCGTAGCTAGCGGGGGGGAGACCCAGTACTTC | CASSLGVASGGETQYF
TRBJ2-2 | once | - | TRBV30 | TGTGCCTGGAATCACCGGGCCTACCACACCGGGGAGCTGTTTTTT | CAWNHRAYHTGELFF
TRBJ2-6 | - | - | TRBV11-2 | TGTGCCAGCACCGAAAATGCCAACGTCCTGACTTTC | CASTENANVLTF
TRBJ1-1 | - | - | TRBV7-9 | TGTGCCAGCAGCTTAGGAATCAGGGATGAAGCTTTCTTT | CASSLGIRDEAFF
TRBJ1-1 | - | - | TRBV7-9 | TGTGCCAGCAGCTTAGTAAATCGGGCTGAAGCTTTCTTT | CASSLVNRAEAFF
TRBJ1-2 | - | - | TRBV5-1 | TGCGCCAGCAGCCGCGCCCAGGGTAGAAACTATGGCTACACCTTC | CASSRAQGRNYGYTF
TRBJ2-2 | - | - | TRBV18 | TGTGCCAGCTCTGGAAGGGACCGACGGGAGCTGTTTTTT | CASSGRDRRELFF
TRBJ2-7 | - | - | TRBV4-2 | TGTGCCAGCAGCCAACAATCAAGCGGTTCCTACGAGCAGTACTTC | CASSQQSSGSYEQYF
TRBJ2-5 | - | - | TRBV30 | TGTGCCTGGAGTGCAAAGGGGTCGAAAGAGACCCAGTACTTC | CAWSAKGSKETQYF
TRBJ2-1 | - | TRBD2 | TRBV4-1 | TGCGCCAGCAGCCAGATAGCGGGAGATAGGGGCTATGAGCAGTTCTTC | CASSQIAGDRGYEQFF